The T cell receptor (beta chain) under discussion was sequenced for a study of blood T cell repertoires in COVID-19. For the study at large: Some COVID-19 samples were acute and others convalescent; all came from the United States, Italy and Spain. Sources were T cells, B-cell-depleted T cells, or PBMCs; the material itself was cDNA or gDNA.

The CDR3 sequence is 16 residues long. Per germline, CDR1 MDHEN and CDR2 SYDVKM. Germline trimming cut 5 bases from V and 6 bases from J; bases unmatched to any gene: 12. The method was immunoSEQ multiplex PCR; TCRdb's version includes in-frame clones alone and lacks a portion of them. The table shows hundreds of thousands of clones, with approximately 90% occurring only once. Donors in Cohort 3 who had recovered were those with two negative PCRs, healthcare professional clearance, or resolution of their symptoms. The source material was PBMCs or T cells enriched from blood (not recorded which). The genes are TRBV28 and TRBJ1-5, with 8 nucleotides matching TRBD1. This TCR was recovered from a young woman who had recovered from COVID-19. CDR3 DNA: TGTGCCAGCAGTCCACTCGAGACAGGGGTGGGTCAGCCCCAGCATTTT. It yields the protein CASSPLETGVGQPQHF.